The source of this T cell receptor beta chain is a study of T cells in Graves' hyperthyroidism and ophthalmopathy. In the study overall: Peripheral blood was secured at the point of initial diagnosis, before any treatment.

RNA transcripts provided the source from which TCR beta CDR3 regions were amplified. In the first-round RT-PCR of the TCR CDR3, the HTBI primer set was used. A single record per CDR3 protein comes from TCRdb applying MiXCR to the multiplex PCR reads. The table lists hundreds of thousands of distinct CDR3 sequences, roughly 15% of them singletons. Trimming cost V 1 base and J 0 bases, with 16 bases left between them. Germline CDR1 reads SEHNR; CDR2 reads FQNEAQ (reference sequence). This CDR3 spans 18 amino acids. Orbital computed tomography and thyroid ultrasound, together with serum TRAb and thyroxine and clinical symptoms, were used for diagnoses. A remark on this clonotype: The target antigen is unknown.

Study-wide findings and caveats: Most thyroid clonotypes expanded above 0.001 appeared in blood too. The model anticipated ophthalmopathy a median about six months pre-onset.

This TCR was recovered from an older woman with Graves' ophthalmopathy. The chain carries TRBV7-9 and TRBJ2-1; perhaps TRBD2 as D (6 bases). The sequenced sample consisted of blood. CDR3 nucleotides: TGTGCCAGCAGCTTAGTGGGCGGGGACGAGAGCTCCTACAATGAGCAGTTCTTC. This gives the protein CASSLVGGDESSYNEQFF.